This T cell receptor (beta chain) appears in the sequencing data of a study of CD8 T cells in Susac syndrome. CDR1 is LNHDA, CDR2 SQIVND, per germline (reference sequence). The CDR3 has 13 amino acids. Trimming removed 6 bases from V and 5 bases from J, with 13 bases in between. When the RNA was reverse transcribed, random hexamers were used with an input of about 0.5 to 1 ug. From the immunoSEQ multiplex PCR reads, TCRdb called clonotypes with MiXCR, one entry per CDR3 protein. The sample consists of roughly 330,000 distinct CDR3 sequences, 92% of them appearing once. The sample taken for sequencing was CD4+ T cells from PBMCs. This clonotype originated in a human donor with multiple sclerosis. The chain carries TRBV19 and TRBJ1-2; D is perhaps TRBD1 (5 bases). This CDR3 reads CASSFGTSYGYTF. The CDR3 nucleotides read TGTGCCAGTAGCTTCGGGACGTCTTATGGCTACACCTTC.